Each of the 23 T cell receptor beta chains below was sequenced from the same sample in a study of blood T cell repertoires in COVID-19. Only in-frame clones appear in the TCRdb table, and some are missing; sequencing was by immunoSEQ multiplex PCR. The profile shows 200,000 to 250,000 clones, about 86% of them singletons. The sequenced material came from PBMCs or T cells enriched from blood (not recorded which). These receptors were taken from a woman between 40 and 55 years old with acute COVID-19.

This rearrangement joins TRBV28 to TRBJ2-3; possible D gene TRBD1, 8 bases. The CDR3 is 16 residues long. Germline V gene lookup returns CDR1 MDHEN and CDR2 SYDVKM. CDR3 bases: TGTGCAGGGGGGGCAGGGGGCTTAAAACACACAGATACGCAGTATTTT. Encoded protein: CAGGAGGLKHTDTQYF.

CDR3: CASSPWEDRGGYTF. DNA for the CDR3: TGTGCCAGCAGCCCCTGGGAAGATCGGGGTGGCTACACCTTC. This rearrangement joins TRBV28 to TRBJ1-2; no reliable D call. Trimming shortened V by 6 bases and J by 7 bases, and 18 bases separated the two germline ends. This CDR3 is built from 14 residues. Germline assignment: CDR1 MDHEN and CDR2 SYDVKM.

This clone appeared once. The rearrangement joins TRBV28 to TRBJ2-3; the D gene is possibly TRBD2 (6 bases). V gave up 3 bases and J gave up 1 base, with 14 bases separating them. The CDR3 totals 16 residues. Looked up from germline, CDR1 is MDHEN and CDR2 is SYDVKM. The CDR3 nucleotides read TGTGCCAGCAGTTTGGCCTTAGGGACTGGCACAGATACGCAGTATTTT. Its translation is CASSLALGTGTDTQYF. The entire variable domain, with the rest obtained from reference TRBV28 and TRBJ2-3, is as follows: DVKVTQSSRYLVKRTGEKVFLECVQDMDHENMFWYRQDPGLGLRLIYFSYDVKMKEKGDIPEGYSVSREKKERFSLILESASTNQTSMYLCASSLALGTGTDTQYFGPGTRLTVL.

This clone was recorded only once. This chain uses TRBV7-3 with TRBJ2-3, with D possibly being TRBD2 (5 bases). This CDR3 contains 14 residues. Germline V gene data show CDR1 as SGHTA and CDR2 as FQGTGA. The V end was cut by 6 bases, the J end by 4 bases, with 14 bases between. The CDR3 coding sequence is TGTGCCAGCAGTAACCAAGGACTCCCAGATACGCAGTATTTT. Protein product: CASSNQGLPDTQYF. The full variable domain, with the rest looked up from reference TRBV7-3 and TRBJ2-3, is GAGVSQTPSNKVTEKGKYVELRCDPISGHTALYWYRQSLGQGPEFLIYFQGTGAADDSGLPNDRFFAVRPEGSVSTLKIQRTERGDSAVYLCASSNQGLPDTQYFGPGTRLTVL.

The chain is built from TRBV7-2 and TRBJ2-3; 7 positions match TRBD2. CDR1 and CDR2 (germline): SGHTA, FQGNSA. With 6 bases clipped from V and 1 base from J, the junction kept 7 bases outside the gene matches. The CDR3 totals 15 residues. The CDR3 is CASRRIAGGTDTQYF. The CDR3 coding sequence is TGTGCCAGCAGACGGATAGCGGGTGGCACAGATACGCAGTATTTT.

The chain couples TRBV9 to TRBJ2-5; D may be TRBD1 (5 bases). Looked up from germline, CDR1 is SGDLS and CDR2 is YYNGEE. The CDR3 is made up of 15 amino acids. Trimming pared 0 bases from V and 0 bases from J, leaving 9 bases between. CDR3 protein: CASSVGQRYQETQYF. CDR3 bases: TGTGCCAGCAGCGTAGGACAGAGGTACCAAGAGACCCAGTACTTC.

The table lists this clone with a few counts. V gene TRBV5-1 combines with J gene TRBJ2-5; 13 bases agree with TRBD2. Germline V gives CDR1 SGHRS, CDR2 YFSETQ. There are 14 residues in the CDR3. Losses at the gene ends were 6 bases for V and 5 bases for J; bases not matched to a gene: 4. CDR3 nucleotides: TGCGCCAGCAACTGGGGACTAGCGGGGGAGACCCAGTACTTC. Translating it yields CASNWGLAGETQYF.

This chain joins TRBV7-2 and TRBJ1-5, with 10 bases identical to TRBD1. Germline assignment: CDR1 SGHTA and CDR2 FQGNSA. J lost 1 base, V lost 1 base, and 1 base had no gene match. The CDR3 has 16 residues. The CDR3 region is CASSLGGQGSNQPQHF. DNA of the CDR3: TGTGCCAGCAGCTTAGGGGGACAGGGGAGCAATCAGCCCCAGCATTTT.

The gene calls are TRBV5-1 and TRBJ2-5; TRBD2 agrees at 14 bases. The J segment lost 5 bases and the V segment lost 4 bases, leaving 4 bases of the junction unmatched. The CDR3 runs 15 residues. CDR1 and CDR2 from the germline V gene are SGHRS and YFSETQ. Written as DNA, the CDR3 is TGCGCCAGCAGCAAAAGGACTAGCGGGGGGGAGACCCAGTACTTC. Translating gives CASSKRTSGGETQYF.

The rearrangement joins TRBV15 to TRBJ1-1; D possibly corresponds to TRBD1 (5 bases). The germline gives CDR1 LNHNV, CDR2 YYDKDF (reference sequence). The CDR3 length is 14 residues. V was pared by 1 base and J by 3 bases, with 9 bases between. CDR3 in amino acids: CATSRGQPYTEAFF. In DNA, the CDR3 is TGTGCCACCAGCAGAGGACAGCCTTACACTGAAGCTTTCTTT.

The V call is TRBV5-1, the J call TRBJ2-5, with D perhaps matching TRBD1 (6 bases). CDR3 length: 13 amino acids. V dropped 4 bases and J dropped 8 bases, with 15 bases sitting between them. Germline V lookup: CDR1 SGHRS, CDR2 YFSETQ. The CDR3: CASSLDSLLTQYF. The CDR3 DNA reads TGCGCCAGCAGCCTGGACAGCCTTTTAACCCAGTACTTC.

The rearrangement joins TRBV6-5 to TRBJ2-7, with TRBD1 matching 8 bases. V shed 3 bases and J 3 bases; nucleotides not matched to a gene: 4. The CDR3 totals 14 residues. Germline lookup yields CDR1 MNHEY and CDR2 SVGAGI. This CDR3 is CASSYDRGNYEQYF. CDR3 bases: TGTGCCAGCAGTTATGACAGGGGCAACTACGAGCAGTACTTC.

J is TRBJ1-2 and V is TRBV6-5; maybe TRBD1 (6 bases). Germline V gives CDR1 MNHEY, CDR2 SVGAGI. CDR3 length: 16 amino acids. Trimming left V 2 bases short and J 2 bases short, with 15 bases between. This chain's CDR3 is CASSYLADSRNYGYTF. In nucleotides, the CDR3 is TGTGCCAGCAGTTACCTCGCGGACAGCCGGAACTATGGCTACACCTTC.

The chain uses TRBV15 and TRBJ2-2, with 8 bases identical to TRBD1. The CDR3 totals 18 residues. Trimming cost V 1 base and J 3 bases; bases outside gene matches: 10. The V gene's germline CDR1 is LNHNV and CDR2 YYDKDF (reference sequence). CDR3 amino acids: CATSRAAGGAGHTGELFF. In DNA, the CDR3 is TGTGCCACCAGCAGAGCGGCAGGGGGCGCGGGACACACCGGGGAGCTGTTTTTT.

This clone has just one count. V and J are TRBV28 and TRBJ2-7; TRBD2 matches at 12 bases. The CDR3 length is 19 residues. Germline CDR1 and CDR2: MDHEN and SYDVKM. V was clipped by 4 bases and J by 2 bases; unmatched bases: 15. CDR3 sequence: CASSSPGGNGTSGPYEQYF. The CDR3 nucleotides are TGTGCCAGCAGTTCACCCGGGGGGAATGGGACTAGCGGGCCCTACGAGCAGTACTTC. Variable domain in full (rest from reference TRBV28 and TRBJ2-7): DVKVTQSSRYLVKRTGEKVFLECVQDMDHENMFWYRQDPGLGLRLIYFSYDVKMKEKGDIPEGYSVSREKKERFSLILESASTNQTSMYLCASSSPGGNGTSGPYEQYFGPGTRLTVT.

The count of this clone is one. The chain joins TRBV14 to TRBJ2-6, with TRBD1 as a possible D gene (5 bases). CDR1 and CDR2 (germline): SGHDN, FVKESK. This CDR3 comprises 17 residues. Trimming pared 4 bases from V and 0 bases from J, leaving 13 bases between. DNA for the CDR3: TGTGCCAGCAGCCTAGCAGGGCTGAGCTCTGGGGCCAACGTCCTGACTTTC. Its protein product is CASSLAGLSSGANVLTF. Combining the CDR3 with reference TRBV14 and TRBJ2-6 gives the whole variable domain EAGVTQFPSHSVIEKGQTVTLRCDPISGHDNLYWYRRVMGKEIKFLLHFVKESKQDESGMPNNRFLAERTGGTYSTLKVQPAELEDSGVYFCASSLAGLSSGANVLTFGAGSRLTVL.

V is TRBV18 and J is TRBJ2-5; 11 nucleotides match TRBD1. The CDR3 is 15 amino acids. J was trimmed by 5 bases and V by 2 bases; bases with no gene match: 4. CDR1 is KGHSH and CDR2 is LQKENI in the germline V gene. The CDR3 sequence is CASSPSGDRGETQYF. In DNA form, the CDR3 reads TGTGCCAGCTCACCAAGCGGGGACAGGGGGGAGACCCAGTACTTC.

As concerns this clone: At one boundary the junction diverges from the germline segment, which might be a read error. Other DNA sequences in this specimen translate into the identical CDR3. CDR3 loop: CASRKEGGRALAEQYF. The CDR3 DNA follows: TGTGCCAGCCGAAAGGAGGGAGGGCGAGCGCTCGCCGAGCAATACTTC. The chain links TRBV7-9 to TRBJ2-7; TRBD2 aligns across 7 bases. This CDR3 comprises 16 residues. Germline V gives CDR1 SEHNR, CDR2 FQNEAQ (reference sequence). The whole variable domain, filled in from reference TRBV7-9 and TRBJ2-7, reads DTGVSQNPRHKITKRGQNVTFRCDPISEHNRLYWYRQTLGQGPEFLTYFQNEAQLEKSRLLSDRFSAERPKGSFSTLEIQRTEQGDSAMYLCASRKEGGRALAEQYFGPGTRLTVT.

This chain uses TRBV6-5 with TRBJ1-1; 8 bases fit TRBD1. Germline V gene sequence: CDR1 MNHEY, CDR2 SVGAGI. CDR3 size: 13 residues. V lost 5 bases to trimming and J lost 4 bases; unmatched junction nucleotides: 3. Here the CDR3 reads CASSIRGPTEAFF. The CDR3 DNA follows: TGTGCCAGCAGTATCAGGGGGCCCACTGAAGCTTTCTTT.

The V gene is TRBV24-1, the J gene TRBJ2-2; tentatively, D is TRBD2 (5 bases). In germline, CDR1 is KGHDR, CDR2 SFDVKD. Trimming took off 3 bases at V and 3 bases at J, with 10 bases between the two ends. The CDR3 loop spans 15 amino acids. CDR3 sequence reads: CATSDRGSDTGELFF. The CDR3 DNA is TGTGCCACCAGTGATCGGGGATCGGACACCGGGGAGCTGTTTTTT.

This clone was picked up one time. The V gene is TRBV5-1, the J gene TRBJ1-1, with 9 bases aligning to TRBD1. The CDR3 consists of 15 residues. CDR1 is SGHRS and CDR2 is YFSETQ in the germline V gene. V lost 1 base to trimming and J lost 3 bases; unmatched junction nucleotides: 4. CDR3 DNA: TGCGCCAGCAGCTTGACAGGGGGCGTTTACACTGAAGCTTTCTTT. This codes for CASSLTGGVYTEAFF.

This clone was seen a handful of times. The V call is TRBV30, the J call TRBJ2-1, with TRBD2 matching 9 bases. Germline V gene sequence: CDR1 GTSNPN, CDR2 SVGIG (reference sequence). V lost 2 bases, J lost 6 bases, and 11 bases stayed unmatched. The CDR3 extends over 16 amino acids. In nucleotides, the CDR3 is TGTGCCTGGAGTCCATTCTTTCGGCGGGAGGGCAATGAGCAGTTCTTC. Translation gives CAWSPFFRREGNEQFF.

The chain couples TRBV5-1 to TRBJ2-7; 7 bases match TRBD2. The CDR3 runs to 14 residues. The germline gives CDR1 SGHRS, CDR2 YFSETQ. V was clipped by 3 bases and J by 3 bases; unmatched bases: 6. CDR3 DNA sequence: TGCGCCAGCAGCTCGCCGGGGGGAGACTACGAGCAGTACTTC. It yields the protein CASSSPGGDYEQYF.